The 9 T cell receptor beta chains given below trace back to one sample, sequenced in a study of blood T cell repertoires in COVID-19 (dated by TCRdb to 2019 to 2021). The library was built by means of the immunoSEQ multiplex PCR assay. What TCRdb holds here is the immuneACCESS table cut down to in-frame rearrangements. Part of the clones is not present; checked against another copy, under half of the missing clones reflect an unresolved V gene, and the others are unexplained. This sample lists about 220,000 clones; about three quarters were detected once. The ten top clones hold 7.2% of the sample. The sequenced sample was peripheral blood. These receptors all stem from a woman between 65 and 79 years old with acute or convalescent COVID-19.

This clone turned up a few times. V usage is TRBV7-6 and J usage is TRBJ1-3, with D uncertain. Germline CDR1 is SGHVS and CDR2 is FNYEAQ. This CDR3 comprises 17 residues. Deletions cut 1 base from V and 0 bases from J, with 13 bases between. DNA for the CDR3: TGTGCCAGCAGCTTAGATCTCCTTGCCGGCTCTGGAAACACCATATATTTT. Protein: CASSLDLLAGSGNTIYF. The variable domain in full, completed from reference TRBV7-6 and TRBJ1-3, reads GAGVSQSPRYKVTKRGQDVALRCDPISGHVSLYWYRQALGQGPEFLTYFNYEAQQDKSGLPNDRFSAERPEGSISTLTIQRTEQRDSAMYRCASSLDLLAGSGNTIYFGEGSWLTVV.

V usage is TRBV5-8 and J usage is TRBJ2-5, with TRBD2 matching over 7 bases. J lost 2 bases, V lost 7 bases, and 11 bases had no gene match. Germline CDR1 is SGHTS and CDR2 is YDEGEE. This CDR3 has 15 amino acids. This CDR3 is CASFPRQAGQETQYF. CDR3 coding DNA: TGTGCCAGCTTTCCCCGCCAAGCGGGGCAAGAGACCCAGTACTTC.

The chain combines TRBV9 with TRBJ1-1; D is undetermined. Germline lookup yields CDR1 SGDLS and CDR2 YYNGEE. The CDR3 length is 16 residues. V was cut by 3 bases and J by 4 bases, with 19 bases left in between. Here the CDR3 DNA reads TGTGCCAGCAGCGCCTACCCAGTGGGCGGGAGCACTGAAGCTTTCTTT. Translated, it gives CASSAYPVGGSTEAFF.

This chain connects TRBV7-2 to TRBJ2-4, with D perhaps matching TRBD1 (5 bases). The germline V gene encodes CDR1 SGHTA and CDR2 FQGNSA. This CDR3 comprises 14 residues. V was trimmed by 5 bases and J by 0 bases, leaving 8 bases between them. The CDR3, as DNA: TGTGCCAGCAGCGACAGACTAGCCAAAAACATTCAGTACTTC. Its protein product is CASSDRLAKNIQYF.

The CDR3 is CASSQNGRTDTQYF. The CDR3 nucleotides are TGCGCCAGCAGCCAAAACGGGAGGACAGATACGCAGTATTTT. This chain connects TRBV4-3 to TRBJ2-3, with 7 bases that match TRBD2. CDR1 LGHNA and CDR2 YSLEER come from the germline V gene. The CDR3 length is 14 residues. V shed 2 bases, J shed 3 bases, and the junction held 2 bases outside the gene matches.

The V gene is TRBV25-1, the J gene TRBJ2-3, with TRBD2 as a possible D gene (6 bases). Trimming cost V 2 bases and J 6 bases, with 12 bases left between them. Germline V lookup: CDR1 MGHDK, CDR2 SYGVNS. This CDR3 comprises 14 residues. The CDR3 protein is CASSEAGTWDTQYF. CDR3 DNA sequence: TGTGCCAGCAGTGAAGCGGGGACGTGGGATACGCAGTATTTT.

The J gene is TRBJ1-1, the V gene TRBV7-2; TRBD1 might be the D (5 bases). V lost 4 bases and J lost 6, with 12 bases in between. Germline loops: CDR1 SGHTA, CDR2 FQGNSA. The CDR3 spans 13 residues. The CDR3 DNA reads as TGTGCCAGCAGCTCAGGGCTTTGGGCTGAAGCTTTCTTT. It is translated as CASSSGLWAEAFF.

This chain connects TRBV2 to TRBJ1-6; 7 nucleotides match TRBD1. The V and J ends lost 1 base and 8 bases, in that order; junction bases with no gene match: 11. The CDR3 length is 17 residues. Germline lookup yields CDR1 SNHLY and CDR2 FYNNEI. CDR3 region: CASSEGAAGGPDSPLHF. The CDR3 nucleotides are TGTGCCAGCAGTGAAGGGGCGGCAGGGGGGCCGGATTCACCCCTCCACTTT. The full variable domain, completed using reference TRBV2 and TRBJ1-6, is EPEVTQTPSHQVTQMGQEVILRCVPISNHLYFYWYRQILGQKVEFLVSFYNNEISEKSEIFDDQFSVERPDGSNFTLKIRSTKLEDSAMYFCASSEGAAGGPDSPLHFGNGTRLTVT.

The rearrangement joins TRBV5-5 to TRBJ1-4; D is unclear. The CDR3 length is 16 residues. From germline, CDR1 is SGHKS and CDR2 YYEKEE (reference sequence). Trimming stripped 4 bases from V and 0 bases from J, with 13 bases between. CDR3 DNA sequence: TGTGCCAGCAGCATGCCCTCCCAGACAACTAATGAAAAACTGTTTTTT. Encoded protein: CASSMPSQTTNEKLFF.